This T cell receptor (beta chain) was profiled in a study of Ad26.COV2.S vaccination and SARS-CoV-2 variants. Specified treatment: some 19 received Ad26.COV2.S at low or high dose, single or two shots; 5 received placebo; per-sample allocation not given. Samples were taken on day 63 after the first vaccine or placebo injection. The method was immunoSEQ multiplex PCR; TCRdb's version includes in-frame clones alone and lacks a portion of them. The table shows 350,000 to 500,000 clones, with 89% occurring only once. The germline V gene has CDR1 GTSNPN and CDR2 SVGIG (reference sequence). Trimming removed 5 bases from V and 6 bases from J, with 19 bases in between. The CDR3 is 15 amino acids.

The V and J genes are TRBV30 and TRBJ2-2; tentative D call: TRBD2 (5 bases). This clonotype originated in a person between 18 and 60 years old who received the Ad26.COV2.S COVID-19 vaccine or a placebo. Here the sequenced sample was peripheral blood, taken in a trial of Ad26.COV2.S vaccine versus placebo. The CDR3, as DNA: TGTGCCTGGCACGGGGAAGGTGGGGATTCCGGGGAGCTGTTTTTT. Its translation: CAWHGEGGDSGELFF.